Listed here are 24 T cell receptor beta chains from one sample, sequenced in a study of T-cell memory formation after mild COVID-19. TCRdb passed the 5' RACE reads through MiXCR, listing each CDR3 protein once. The repertoire holds more than 300,000 distinct CDR3 sequences, with 13% to 15% as singletons. Material: PBMCs or a T cell subset sorted from them (not recorded which). The receptors shown here come from a man younger than 35 who had mild COVID-19 (a few samples of this study predate the infection). Cell type and time point are not known.

The chain employs TRBV11-2 and TRBJ2-1; 9 bases line up with TRBD2. CDR1 and CDR2 from the germline V gene are SGHAT and FQNNGV. This CDR3 contains 16 residues. Losses at the gene ends were 3 bases for V and 2 bases for J; bases not matched to a gene: 5. The DNA for the CDR3 is TGTGCCAGCAGCTTCGTAGCGGGGGCAACCTACAATGAGCAGTTCTTC. This sequence encodes CASSFVAGATYNEQFF.

The J gene is TRBJ1-2, the V gene TRBV29-1; no definite D call. V lost 6 bases, J lost 4 bases, and 15 bases lay in between. This CDR3 is built from 13 residues. Germline loops: CDR1 SQVTM, CDR2 ANQGSEA. The CDR3 protein is CSVKPGPSYGYTF. CDR3 DNA: TGCAGCGTAAAACCCGGGCCGAGCTATGGCTACACCTTC. Based on the CDR3 plus reference TRBV29-1 and TRBJ1-2, the full variable domain is SAVISQKPSRDICQRGTSLTIQCQVDSQVTMMFWYRQQPGQSLTLIATANQGSEATYESGFVIDKFPISRPNLTFSTLTVSNMSPEDSSIYLCSVKPGPSYGYTFGSGTRLTVV.

This clonotype was counted a few times. The chain links TRBV7-2 to TRBJ1-4; no firm D call. This CDR3 is built from 14 residues. The V end was cut by 8 bases, the J end by 8 bases, with 18 bases between. Germline V CDR1 and CDR2: SGHTA, FQGNSA. The CDR3, as DNA: TGTGCCAGCGCCCTCTGGCGCGACCCGGAAAAACTGTTTTTT. Translating it yields CASALWRDPEKLFF.

This clonotype has more than one count but fewer than ten. This chain joins TRBV12-3 or TRBV12-4 and TRBJ2-3; D ambiguous. V lost 5 bases and J 1 base, leaving 16 bases between the germline ends. The CDR3 totals 16 residues. The CDR3 is CASSQIVGSRTDTQYF. The CDR3 DNA follows: TGTGCCAGCAGTCAGATCGTGGGGTCCCGCACAGATACGCAGTATTTT.

The gene calls are TRBV5-1 and TRBJ1-1; the D is unclear. Trimming cost V 5 bases and J 0 bases, with 8 bases left between them. The CDR3 is 13 residues long. Per germline, CDR1 SGHRS and CDR2 YFSETQ. CDR3 protein: CASRDTLNTEAFF. The CDR3 bases are TGCGCCAGCAGAGACACGTTGAACACTGAAGCTTTCTTT. The full variable domain, completed using reference TRBV5-1 and TRBJ1-1, is KAGVTQTPRYLIKTRGQQVTLSCSPISGHRSVSWYQQTPGQGLQFLFEYFSETQRNKGNFPGRFSGRQFSNSRSEMNVSTLELGDSALYLCASRDTLNTEAFFGQGTRLTVV.

This chain connects TRBV27 to TRBJ2-7; no clear D. V dropped 6 bases and J dropped 6 bases, with 18 bases sitting between them. The CDR3 loop spans 14 amino acids. Per germline, CDR1 MNHEY and CDR2 SMNVEV (reference sequence). Here the CDR3 DNA reads TGTGCCAGCAGACGACCGGACGGCGTAAGCGAGCAGTACTTC. Amino acids: CASRRPDGVSEQYF.

This clonotype was seen at least ten times. The gene calls are TRBV4-3 and TRBJ2-7, with 9 bases lining up with TRBD1. The CDR3 has 17 residues. Germline values: CDR1 LGHNA, CDR2 YSLEER. Losses at the gene ends were 0 bases for V and 1 base for J; bases not matched to a gene: 7. Written as DNA, the CDR3 is TGCGCCAGCAGCCAAGAATTTTTTGGACAGGGGTCCTACGAGCAGTACTTC. This translates into CASSQEFFGQGSYEQYF.

This clonotype was found a few times. The chain combines TRBV4-2 with TRBJ2-5; D remains unclear. CDR1 is LGHNA, CDR2 YNFKEQ, per germline. The CDR3 contains 17 residues. V was pared by 3 bases and J by 2 bases, with 19 bases between. The CDR3 nucleotides read TGTGCCAGCAGCCAGCTTGGCGCTGTTCGAAGTCAAGAGACCCAGTACTTC. Its protein product is CASSQLGAVRSQETQYF.

The gene calls are TRBV6-2 or TRBV6-3 and TRBJ1-2; D not certain. The length of the CDR3 is 13 residues. Germline V gene data show CDR1 as MNHEY and CDR2 as SVGEGT. V lost 6 bases and J lost 6, with 14 bases in between. The CDR3 region is CASSVGRHDGYTF. The CDR3 DNA reads as TGTGCCAGCAGCGTCGGTCGGCATGATGGCTACACCTTC.

The chain is built from TRBV6-4 and TRBJ2-1; TRBD2 matches 7 bases. The germline CDR1 and CDR2 sequences are MRHNA and SNTAGT. J gave up 2 bases and V 0 bases, and 4 bases lay outside the gene matches. The CDR3 loop spans 16 amino acids. Here the CDR3 reads CASSDSGGGAYNEQFF. In nucleotides, the CDR3 is TGTGCCAGCAGTGACTCGGGCGGGGGTGCCTACAATGAGCAGTTCTTC.

Many counts were recorded for this clonotype. CDR3 nucleotide sequence: TGTGCCAGCAGTTACGTGACTAGCGGGGAGTCAGATACGCAGTATTTT. As protein: CASSYVTSGESDTQYF. This chain connects TRBV6-2 or TRBV6-3 to TRBJ2-3; 11 positions agree with TRBD2. With V trimmed by 2 bases and J by 4 bases, 5 bases remained unmatched. The CDR3 is 16 amino acids. Germline CDR1 is MNHEY and CDR2 is SVGEGT.

This clonotype has more than one count but fewer than ten. The chain joins TRBV7-9 to TRBJ2-7, with D perhaps matching TRBD2 (7 bases). The CDR3 is made up of 12 amino acids. CDR1 and CDR2 (germline): SEHNR, FQNEAQ (reference sequence). Between the trimmed V and J ends, which lost 5 bases and 7 bases, there was a span of 12 bases. This CDR3 is CASSLQGGEQYV. DNA of the CDR3: TGTGCCAGCAGCCTACAGGGAGGGGAGCAGTACGTC.

V usage is TRBV11-2 and J usage is TRBJ2-4; 10 nucleotides match TRBD2. The V gene end was trimmed by 3 bases and the J gene end by 1 base; junction bases not matched to a gene: 15. The CDR3 is made up of 20 amino acids. Germline lookup yields CDR1 SGHAT and CDR2 FQNNGV. The CDR3: CASSLAGTSVSIRAKNIQYF. The CDR3 DNA follows: TGTGCCAGCAGCTTGGCCGGGACTAGCGTATCTATTCGCGCCAAAAACATTCAGTACTTC.

The rearrangement uses TRBV15 and TRBJ2-1; 7 bases align to TRBD1. Germline V lookup: CDR1 LNHNV, CDR2 YYDKDF (reference sequence). Germline trimming cut 1 base from V and 2 bases from J; bases unmatched to any gene: 5. The CDR3 has 16 residues. CDR3 DNA: TGTGCCACCAGCAGAGGGACAACAGGGGCCTACAATGAGCAGTTCTTC. Its protein is CATSRGTTGAYNEQFF.

A few counts support this clonotype. The DNA of the CDR3 is TGTGCCAGCAGTTACTATCGCCGGACTAGCGGGGCCCACAATAACTACGAGCAGTACTTC. It encodes CASSYYRRTSGAHNNYEQYF. The V gene is TRBV6-2 or TRBV6-3, the J gene TRBJ2-7; TRBD2 matches 12 bases. The ends lost 1 base at V and 3 bases at J; junction bases unmatched: 16. The CDR3 is 20 amino acids. Germline V gene lookup returns CDR1 MNHEY and CDR2 SVGEGT.

This clonotype was detected a few times. This chain uses TRBV25-1 with TRBJ1-2, with D hard to call. The germline V gene encodes CDR1 MGHDK and CDR2 SYGVNS. The CDR3 covers 13 residues. V gave up 4 bases and J gave up 6 bases, with 12 bases separating them. The CDR3 DNA sequence: TGTGCCAGCAGTGGCGGCCTGTTCGATGGCTACACCTTC. This codes for CASSGGLFDGYTF.

This clonotype was detected a few times. J is TRBJ2-1 and V is TRBV19; D is uncertain. CDR3 length: 13 residues. Trimming took 3 bases from V and 8 from J, leaving 11 bases between them. The germline CDR1 and CDR2 sequences are LNHDA and SQIVND (reference sequence). The CDR3, as DNA: TGTGCCAGTAGTATCTTTCACGGCGATGAGCAGTTCTTC. Translating gives CASSIFHGDEQFF.

The chain employs TRBV4-1 and TRBJ2-5; 9 bases match TRBD2. Germline CDR1 MGHRA, CDR2 YSYEKL. The trim removed 0 bases at V and 7 bases at J, leaving 9 bases unmatched. The length of the CDR3 is 16 residues. The CDR3 loop is CASSQDRSSGGRTQYF. CDR3 sequence (DNA): TGCGCCAGCAGCCAAGATAGGAGTAGCGGGGGCCGGACCCAGTACTTC.

This clonotype appeared many times. CDR3 sequence reads: CASSFRRGGLETQYF. The CDR3 DNA sequence: TGTGCCAGCAGCTTTCGGCGGGGGGGCCTCGAGACCCAGTACTTC. The chain combines TRBV7-2 with TRBJ2-5, with 9 bases fitting TRBD2. The CDR3 is 15 amino acids. The J segment lost 5 bases and the V segment lost 3 bases, leaving 7 bases of the junction unmatched. Germline assignment: CDR1 SGHTA and CDR2 FQGNSA.

This clonotype occurred a few times. V usage is TRBV20-1 and J usage is TRBJ1-5, with D unclear. Trimming took 1 base from V and 2 from J, leaving 6 bases between them. This CDR3 contains 13 residues. Germline assignment: CDR1 DFQATT and CDR2 SNEGSKA (reference sequence). The CDR3 region has the DNA TGCAGTGCTAGAGTCCCAGGCAATCAGCCCCAGCATTTT. It yields the protein CSARVPGNQPQHF.

A few counts support this clonotype. The CDR3 protein is CASSRGGPRKTQYF. For the CDR3, the DNA is TGTGCCAGTTCCCGTGGCGGACCTAGGAAGACCCAGTACTTC. The V call is TRBV19, the J call TRBJ2-5; D gene ambiguous. V was trimmed by 8 bases and J by 6 bases, leaving 19 bases between them. Germline CDR1 and CDR2: LNHDA and SQIVND (reference sequence). CDR3 size: 14 residues.

The V gene is TRBV7-2, the J gene TRBJ2-5; D unclear. The CDR3 length is 14 residues. The germline V gene has CDR1 SGHTA and CDR2 FQGNSA. V was clipped by 2 bases and J by 5 bases, with 12 bases between them. CDR3 sequence (DNA): TGTGCCAGCAGCTTATGGATGACCTCGGAGACCCAGTACTTC. It translates to CASSLWMTSETQYF.

This clonotype was observed a handful of times. CDR3 sequence (DNA): TGTGCCAGCAGCCAAGTGGCCCTACTCACAGATACGCAGTATTTT. Residues: CASSQVALLTDTQYF. The J gene is TRBJ2-3, the V gene TRBV3-1; D not certain. V gave up 1 base and J gave up 2 bases, with 10 bases separating them. This CDR3 contains 15 residues. Per germline, CDR1 LGHDT and CDR2 YNNKEL (reference sequence).

The chain couples TRBV7-2 to TRBJ2-1; D may match TRBD1 or TRBD2 (5 bases each). Germline assignment: CDR1 SGHTA and CDR2 FQGNSA. Trimming removed 2 bases at V and 14 bases at J, with 13 bases between. This CDR3 comprises 12 residues. The CDR3 DNA is TGTGCCAGCAGCTTATTCCGGGACGTGAAGTTCTTC. It encodes CASSLFRDVKFF. The full variable domain, its missing parts supplied by reference TRBV7-2 and TRBJ2-1, is GAGVSQSPSNKVTEKGKDVELRCDPISGHTALYWYRQSLGQGLEFLIYFQGNSAPDKSGLPSDRFSAERTGGSVSTLTIQRTQQEDSAVYLCASSLFRDVKFFGPGTRLTVL.